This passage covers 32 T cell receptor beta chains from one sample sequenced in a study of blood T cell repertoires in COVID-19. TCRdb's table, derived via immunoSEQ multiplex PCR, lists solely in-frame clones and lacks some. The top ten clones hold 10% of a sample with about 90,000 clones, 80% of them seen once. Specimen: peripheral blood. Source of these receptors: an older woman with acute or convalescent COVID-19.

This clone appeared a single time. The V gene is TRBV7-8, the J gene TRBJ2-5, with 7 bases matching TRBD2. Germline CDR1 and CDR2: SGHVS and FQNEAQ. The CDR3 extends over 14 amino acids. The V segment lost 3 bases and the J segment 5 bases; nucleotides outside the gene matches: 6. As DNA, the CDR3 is TGTGCCAGCAGCTTGGGGAGGGCCCTTGAGACCCAGTACTTC. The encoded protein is CASSLGRALETQYF.

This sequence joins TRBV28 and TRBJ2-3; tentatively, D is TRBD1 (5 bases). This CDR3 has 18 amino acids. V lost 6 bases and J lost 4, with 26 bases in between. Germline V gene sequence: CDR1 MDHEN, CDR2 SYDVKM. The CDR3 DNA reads TGTGCCAGCAGCCGTCGCCCAGCAGGGCCCAGGTCCGCAGATACGCAGTATTTT. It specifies CASSRRPAGPRSADTQYF.

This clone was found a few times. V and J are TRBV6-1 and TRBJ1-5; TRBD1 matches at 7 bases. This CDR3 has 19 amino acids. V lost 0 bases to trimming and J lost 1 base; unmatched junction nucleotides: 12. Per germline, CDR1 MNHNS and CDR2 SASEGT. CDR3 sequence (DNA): TGTGCCAGCAGTGAAGCCGGGACAGAAAAACCCAGGAGCAATCAGCCCCAGCATTTT. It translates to CASSEAGTEKPRSNQPQHF.

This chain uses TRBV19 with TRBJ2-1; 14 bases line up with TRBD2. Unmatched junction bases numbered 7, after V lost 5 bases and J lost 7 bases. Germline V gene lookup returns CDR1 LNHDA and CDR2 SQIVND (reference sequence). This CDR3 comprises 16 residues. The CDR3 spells CASSPGTSGRRNEQFF. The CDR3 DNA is TGTGCCAGTAGTCCCGGGACTAGCGGGAGAAGGAATGAGCAGTTCTTC.

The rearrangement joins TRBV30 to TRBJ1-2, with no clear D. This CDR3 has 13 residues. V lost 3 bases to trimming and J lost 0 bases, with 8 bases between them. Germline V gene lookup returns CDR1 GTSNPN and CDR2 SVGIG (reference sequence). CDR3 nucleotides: TGTGCCTGGAGGGCAGCGGCTAACTATGGCTACACCTTC. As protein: CAWRAAANYGYTF.

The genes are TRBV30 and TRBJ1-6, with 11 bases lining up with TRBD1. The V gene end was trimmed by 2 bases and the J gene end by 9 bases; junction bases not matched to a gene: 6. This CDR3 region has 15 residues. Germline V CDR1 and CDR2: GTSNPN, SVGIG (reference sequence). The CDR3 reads CAWSPGTGGSSPLHF. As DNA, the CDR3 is TGTGCCTGGAGTCCCGGGACAGGGGGAAGTTCACCCCTCCACTTT.

The CDR3 region has the DNA TGTGCCAGCAGCTTAGCTTCCGGAGGGTTGCCCTATGGCTACACCTTC. Amino acids: CASSLASGGLPYGYTF. The chain uses TRBV7-2 and TRBJ1-2; D remains ambiguous. V dropped 0 bases and J dropped 4 bases, with 15 bases sitting between them. The germline gives CDR1 SGHTA, CDR2 FQGNSA. The CDR3 covers 16 residues.

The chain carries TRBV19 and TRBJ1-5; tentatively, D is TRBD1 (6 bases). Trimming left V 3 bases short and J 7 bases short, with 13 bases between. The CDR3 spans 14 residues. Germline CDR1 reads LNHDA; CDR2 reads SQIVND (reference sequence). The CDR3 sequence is CASSISGQPQPQHF. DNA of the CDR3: TGTGCCAGTAGTATTTCTGGACAGCCACAGCCCCAGCATTTT.

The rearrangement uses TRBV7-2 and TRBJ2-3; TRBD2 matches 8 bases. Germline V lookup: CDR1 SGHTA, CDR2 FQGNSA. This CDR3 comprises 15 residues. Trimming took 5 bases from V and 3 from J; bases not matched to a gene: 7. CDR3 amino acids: CASSGGGYDTDTQYF. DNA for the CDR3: TGTGCCAGCAGCGGCGGGGGGTACGATACAGATACGCAGTATTTT.

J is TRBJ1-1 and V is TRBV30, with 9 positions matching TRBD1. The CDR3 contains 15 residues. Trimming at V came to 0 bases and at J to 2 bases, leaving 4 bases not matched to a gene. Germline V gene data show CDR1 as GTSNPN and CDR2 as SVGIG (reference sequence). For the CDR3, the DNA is TGTGCCTGGAGTGTAGGGGACAGGGAAAACACTGAAGCTTTCTTT. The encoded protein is CAWSVGDRENTEAFF. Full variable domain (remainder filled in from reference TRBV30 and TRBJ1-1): SQTIHQWPATLVQPVGSPLSLECTVEGTSNPNLYWYRQAAGRGLQLLFYSVGIGQISSEVPQNLSASRPQDRQFILSSKKLLLSDSGFYLCAWSVGDRENTEAFFGQGTRLTVV.

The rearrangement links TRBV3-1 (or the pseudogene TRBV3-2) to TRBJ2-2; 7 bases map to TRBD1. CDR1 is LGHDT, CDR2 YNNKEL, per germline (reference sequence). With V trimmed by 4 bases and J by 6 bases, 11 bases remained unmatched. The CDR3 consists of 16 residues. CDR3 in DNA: TGTGCCAGCAGCCTGGAGACAGGGCGTGGTCCCGGGGAGCTGTTTTTT. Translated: CASSLETGRGPGELFF.

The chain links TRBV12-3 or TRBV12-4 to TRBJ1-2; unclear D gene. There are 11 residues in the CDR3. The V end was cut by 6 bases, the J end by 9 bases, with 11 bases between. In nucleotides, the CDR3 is TGTGCCAGCAGCTCCTCTCTAAGCTACACCTTC. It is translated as CASSSSLSYTF.

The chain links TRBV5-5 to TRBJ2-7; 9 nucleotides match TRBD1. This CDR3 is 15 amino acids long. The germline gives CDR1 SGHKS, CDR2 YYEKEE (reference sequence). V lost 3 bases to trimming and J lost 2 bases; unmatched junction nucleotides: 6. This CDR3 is CASSSGQGRTYEQYF. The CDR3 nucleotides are TGTGCCAGCAGCTCCGGACAGGGGAGGACCTACGAGCAGTACTTC.

CDR3 sequence: CASSFRRAGGLRDTQYF. CDR3 nucleotides: TGTGCCAGCAGTTTTAGGAGAGCGGGGGGCCTCCGGGATACGCAGTATTTT. The genes are TRBV27 and TRBJ2-3; 9 bases are shared with TRBD2. CDR1 is MNHEY, CDR2 SMNVEV, per germline (reference sequence). The V segment lost 3 bases and the J segment 6 bases; nucleotides outside the gene matches: 13. This CDR3 is 17 amino acids long.

For the CDR3, the DNA is TGTGCCATCAGCCCCTTGGGACACCTAGTGAACACCGGGGAGCTGTTTTTT. Translation gives CAISPLGHLVNTGELFF. The J gene is TRBJ2-2, the V gene TRBV10-3; possibly TRBD1 for D (6 bases). This CDR3 region has 17 residues. Germline V lookup: CDR1 ENHRY, CDR2 SYGVKD. The V end lost 6 bases, the J end lost 1 base, and 18 bases lay between the germline ends.

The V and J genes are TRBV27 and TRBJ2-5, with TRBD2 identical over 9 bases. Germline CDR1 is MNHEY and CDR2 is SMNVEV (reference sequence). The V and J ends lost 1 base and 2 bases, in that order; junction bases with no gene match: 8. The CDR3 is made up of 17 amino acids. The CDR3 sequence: CASSLWASGAQQETQYF. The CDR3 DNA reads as TGTGCCAGCAGTTTATGGGCTAGCGGGGCCCAACAAGAGACCCAGTACTTC.

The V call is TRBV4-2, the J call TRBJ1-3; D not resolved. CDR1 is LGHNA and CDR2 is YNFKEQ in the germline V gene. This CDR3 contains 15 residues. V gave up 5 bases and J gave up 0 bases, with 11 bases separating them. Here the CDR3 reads CASSTQVLSGNTIYF. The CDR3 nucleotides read TGTGCCAGCAGCACTCAGGTACTCTCTGGAAACACCATATATTTT.

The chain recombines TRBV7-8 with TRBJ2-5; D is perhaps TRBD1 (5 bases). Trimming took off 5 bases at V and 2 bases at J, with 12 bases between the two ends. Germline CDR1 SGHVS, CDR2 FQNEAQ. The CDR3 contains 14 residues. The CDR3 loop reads CASSPRQLQETQYF. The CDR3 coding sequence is TGTGCCAGCAGCCCCCGACAGCTTCAAGAGACCCAGTACTTC.

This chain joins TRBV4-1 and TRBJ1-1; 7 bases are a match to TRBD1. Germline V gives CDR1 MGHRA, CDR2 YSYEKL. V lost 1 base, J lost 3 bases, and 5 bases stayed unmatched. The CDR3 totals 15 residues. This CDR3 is CASSQVQGRYTEAFF. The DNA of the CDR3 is TGCGCCAGCAGCCAAGTACAGGGGCGGTACACTGAAGCTTTCTTT.

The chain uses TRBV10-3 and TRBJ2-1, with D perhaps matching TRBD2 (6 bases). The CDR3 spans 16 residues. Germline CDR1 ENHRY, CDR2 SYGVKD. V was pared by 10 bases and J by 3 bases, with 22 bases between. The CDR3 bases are TGTGCCACCGGGGGTGGGTCCAGCAACCTCTACAATGAGCAGTTCTTC. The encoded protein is CATGGGSSNLYNEQFF.

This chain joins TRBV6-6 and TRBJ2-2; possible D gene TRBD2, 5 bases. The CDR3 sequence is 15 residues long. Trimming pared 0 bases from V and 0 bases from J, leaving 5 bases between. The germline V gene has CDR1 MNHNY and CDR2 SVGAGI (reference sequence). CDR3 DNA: TGTGCCAGCAGTTACTCTAGCGCGAACACCGGGGAGCTGTTTTTT. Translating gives CASSYSSANTGELFF.

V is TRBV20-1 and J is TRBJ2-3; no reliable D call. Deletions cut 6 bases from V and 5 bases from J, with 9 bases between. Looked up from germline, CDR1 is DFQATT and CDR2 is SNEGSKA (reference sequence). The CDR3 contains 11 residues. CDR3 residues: CSASTQDTQYF. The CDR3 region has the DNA TGCAGTGCCTCCACACAAGATACGCAGTATTTT.

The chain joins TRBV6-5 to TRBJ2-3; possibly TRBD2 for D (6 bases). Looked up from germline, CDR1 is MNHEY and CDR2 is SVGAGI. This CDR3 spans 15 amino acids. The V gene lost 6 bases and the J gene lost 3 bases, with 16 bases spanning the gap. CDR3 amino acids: CASSPRRASTDTQYF. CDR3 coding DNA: TGTGCCAGCAGCCCCCGGAGGGCCTCTACAGATACGCAGTATTTT.

The chain's CDR3 is CASIIGGGNNSPLHF. The CDR3 coding sequence is TGTGCCAGCATAATAGGAGGCGGAAATAATTCACCCCTCCACTTT. The rearrangement uses TRBV28 and TRBJ1-6; D uncertain. In germline, CDR1 is MDHEN, CDR2 SYDVKM. Trimming shortened V by 7 bases and J by 5 bases, and 15 bases separated the two germline ends. The CDR3 is 15 residues long.

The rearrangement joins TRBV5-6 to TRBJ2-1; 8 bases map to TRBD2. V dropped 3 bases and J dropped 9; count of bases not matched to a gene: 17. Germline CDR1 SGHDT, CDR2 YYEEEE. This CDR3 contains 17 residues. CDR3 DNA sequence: TGTGCCAGCAGCTCCCTGTCCGGGACTAGGGATTTCAGTGAGCAGTTCTTC. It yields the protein CASSSLSGTRDFSEQFF.

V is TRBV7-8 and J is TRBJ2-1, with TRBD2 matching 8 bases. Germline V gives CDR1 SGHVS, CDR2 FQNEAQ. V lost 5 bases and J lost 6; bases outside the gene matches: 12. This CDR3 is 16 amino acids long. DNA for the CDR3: TGTGCCAGCAGCCACCGGGACCTAGCGGGTTTCAATGAGCAGTTCTTC. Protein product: CASSHRDLAGFNEQFF. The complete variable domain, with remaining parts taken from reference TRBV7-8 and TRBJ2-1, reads GAGVSQSPRYKVAKRGQDVALRCDPISGHVSLFWYQQALGQGPEFLTYFQNEAQLDKSGLPSDRFFAERPEGSVSTLKIQRTQQEDSAVYLCASSHRDLAGFNEQFFGPGTRLTVL.

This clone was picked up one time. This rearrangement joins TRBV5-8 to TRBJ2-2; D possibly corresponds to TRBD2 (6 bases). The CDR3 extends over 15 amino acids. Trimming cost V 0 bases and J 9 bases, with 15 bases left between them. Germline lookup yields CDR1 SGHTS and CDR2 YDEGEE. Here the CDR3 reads CASSLVAGGVRELFF. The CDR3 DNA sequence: TGTGCCAGCAGCTTGGTAGCAGGAGGGGTCCGGGAGCTGTTTTTT.

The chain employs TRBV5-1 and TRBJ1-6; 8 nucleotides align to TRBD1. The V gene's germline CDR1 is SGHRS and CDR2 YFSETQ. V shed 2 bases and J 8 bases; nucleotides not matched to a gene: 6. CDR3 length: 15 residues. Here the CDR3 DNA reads TGCGCCAGCAGCTTAGGGGGGACAGGACATTCACCCCTCCACTTT. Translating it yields CASSLGGTGHSPLHF. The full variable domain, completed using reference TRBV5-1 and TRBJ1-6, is KAGVTQTPRYLIKTRGQQVTLSCSPISGHRSVSWYQQTPGQGLQFLFEYFSETQRNKGNFPGRFSGRQFSNSRSEMNVSTLELGDSALYLCASSLGGTGHSPLHFGNGTRLTVT.

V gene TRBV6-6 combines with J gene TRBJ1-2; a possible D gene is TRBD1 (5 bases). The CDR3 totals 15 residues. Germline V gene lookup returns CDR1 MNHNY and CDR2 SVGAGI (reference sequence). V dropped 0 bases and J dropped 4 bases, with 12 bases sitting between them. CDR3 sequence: CASSYSRDSTYGYTF. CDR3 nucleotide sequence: TGTGCCAGCAGTTACTCCCGCGACAGCACCTATGGCTACACCTTC.

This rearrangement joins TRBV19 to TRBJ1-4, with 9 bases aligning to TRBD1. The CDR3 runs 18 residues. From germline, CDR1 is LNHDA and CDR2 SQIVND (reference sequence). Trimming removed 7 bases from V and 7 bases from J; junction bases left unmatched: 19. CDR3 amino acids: CASTATGTGKGLGEKLFF. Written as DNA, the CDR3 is TGTGCCAGTACCGCCACCGGGACAGGGAAGGGACTTGGTGAAAAACTGTTTTTT.

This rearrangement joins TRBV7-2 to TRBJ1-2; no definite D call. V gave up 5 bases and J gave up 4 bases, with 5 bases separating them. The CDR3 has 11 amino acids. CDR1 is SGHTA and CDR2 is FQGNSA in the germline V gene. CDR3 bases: TGTGCCAGCAGCCTCCTCTATGGCTACACCTTC. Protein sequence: CASSLLYGYTF.

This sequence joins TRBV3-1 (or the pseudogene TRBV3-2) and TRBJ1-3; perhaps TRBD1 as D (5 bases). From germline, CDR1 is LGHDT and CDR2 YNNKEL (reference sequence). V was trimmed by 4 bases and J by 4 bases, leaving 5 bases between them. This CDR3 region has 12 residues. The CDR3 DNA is TGTGCCAGCAGCCCAGGGGGAAACACCATATATTTT. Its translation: CASSPGGNTIYF.